This T cell receptor (beta chain) was observed in a study of OX40 agonist ivuxolimab in advanced cancers. Study summary: Intravenous ivuxolimab was administered to patients every 2 weeks at 0.01 to 10 mg/kg. Three individuals attained partial responses, comprising one hepatocellular carcinoma case and two cutaneous melanoma cases. Eligibility rules accepted prior anti-PD-1, anti-PD-L1 or anti-CTLA-4 therapy, and 30% to 40% had some.

This clone was detected once. Antigen specificity is unknown. This CDR3 spans 13 amino acids. Germline lookup yields CDR1 SGHAT and CDR2 FQNNGV. The V end lost 11 bases, the J end lost 2 bases, and 13 bases lay between the germline ends. Study-level findings and limits: Clonal expansion was among the lowest in partial responders at 0.1-3.0 mg/kg, especially CD8+.

Assay used: immunoSEQ multiplex PCR; TCRdb lists only in-frame clones, some missing. The table records about 58,000 clones, 91% of them present only once. This clonotype originated in an adult with an advanced solid tumor such as melanoma, head and neck, liver or kidney cancer. Sequenced here: CD4+ or CD8+ T cells sorted from blood, sampled in a trial of the OX40 agonist ivuxolimab. The chain uses TRBV11-2 and TRBJ2-1, with D perhaps TRBD1 (6 bases). In DNA, the CDR3 is TGTGCCGTATGGGGGCTAGCCTACAATGAGCAGTTCTTC. Amino acid sequence: CAVWGLAYNEQFF.